This T cell receptor beta chain was captured by sequencing in a study of blood T cells in healthy people across ages. Trimming took off 4 bases at V and 5 bases at J, with 17 bases between the two ends. CDR1 SGHTA and CDR2 FQGNSA come from the germline V gene. The CDR3 extends over 15 amino acids. For the second PCR, which ran for about 7 to 11 cycles, a sample-barcoded 5' primer and a J-beta primer mix were used. TCRdb re-called the 5' RACE reads with MiXCR, one entry per CDR3 protein. The table lists roughly 800,000 distinct CDR3 sequences, just under 25% of them singletons. This clonotype was found a few times. Antigen: not known. Study-wide results and caveats: Long-lived donors exceeded aged donors in naive CD4+ cells and diversity. Naive T cell percentage showed a strong correlation with the diversity of TCR beta.

Researchers report isolating at least 7 million PBMCs per sample. These data are also associated with another study on T cells of mothers and their children.

Sequenced material: blood. V usage is TRBV7-2 and J usage is TRBJ2-5, with D tentatively TRBD1 or TRBD2 (5 bases each). The clonotype originates from a boy aged 5-17 years in good health. The CDR3 region is CASSSPKGTGETQYF. The CDR3 coding sequence is TGTGCCAGCAGCTCCCCCAAAGGGACCGGGGAGACCCAGTACTTC.